This TCR beta chain is drawn from a study of T cells in Graves' hyperthyroidism and ophthalmopathy. On the study more broadly: Before treatment of any kind, peripheral blood was taken at initial diagnosis.

Germline V gene data show CDR1 as MGHDK and CDR2 as SYGVNS. With V trimmed by 7 bases and J by 5 bases, 16 bases remained unmatched. This CDR3 has 18 residues. The TCR beta CDR3 regions underwent amplification using RNA transcripts as the source. Carried out on the TCR CDR3, a first-round RT-PCR used the HTBI primer set. TCRdb re-derived calls from the multiplex PCR reads in MiXCR, one entry per CDR3 protein. This sample has a few hundred thousand distinct CDR3 sequences; approximately 15% occur once, and the top ten carry 20%. Diagnoses used clinical symptoms, serum thyroxine and TRAb, thyroid ultrasound and orbital computed tomography.

This TCR came from a woman in her thirties with Graves' ophthalmopathy. Sequencing input: blood. The V call is TRBV25-1, the J call TRBJ1-6, with 8 bases lining up with TRBD1. The CDR3 reads CASKRRSGQGVNNSPLHF. The CDR3 DNA reads as TGTGCCAGCAAACGAAGGAGTGGACAGGGCGTCAATAATTCACCCCTCCACTTT.